This T cell receptor beta chain was sequenced during a study of identical twins. Study-wide points: Conclusions leaned on cross-sectional statistical analysis and did not track the same donors over time. The authors noted that invariant MAIT and iNKT cells could partly confound zero-insertion analyses.

V shed 7 bases, J shed 7 bases, and the junction held 10 bases outside the gene matches. Germline assignment: CDR1 MNHNS and CDR2 SASEGT. CDR3 size: 14 residues. This clonotype was seen only a few times. Its antigen is currently unknown. Template switching added a universal primer binding site, and final cDNA carried unique molecular identifiers. TCRdb re-derived calls from the 5' RACE reads in MiXCR, one entry per CDR3 protein. In the table there are hundreds of thousands of distinct CDR3 sequences, 11% to 15% of which are singletons. The chain carries TRBV6-1 and TRBJ2-1; 7 bases are a match to TRBD2. The sequencing input was memory (CD45RO+) T cells sorted from blood. The origin of this receptor is a woman aged 18-35 years in good health. In DNA form, the CDR3 reads TGTGCCAGCATGCAGCGGGGACGACAAAATGAGCAGTTCTTC. Its translation is CASMQRGRQNEQFF.